Sequencing of this T cell receptor (beta chain) was carried out in a study of beta chain features in type 1 diabetes. Study context: On cell yields, gender and age, patients and healthy donors were similar. All samples together contributed 90 million to 130 million sorted cells for examination. Points from the study as a whole: The naive, central memory and Treg TCRB repertoires of patients appeared to be more similar to one another than those of healthy donors.

The germline V gene encodes CDR1 SNHLY and CDR2 FYNNEI. Between the trimmed V and J ends, which lost 7 bases and 0 bases, there was a span of 12 bases. The CDR3 contains 14 residues. Sorting with CD45RO/CCR7/CD25/CD127/CD95/CD27 yielded naive, central memory, regulatory and stem-like memory CD4+ cells. Isolated RNA was reverse transcribed in full, so expressed TCRB transcripts were sequenced. Clones were sequenced by immunoSEQ multiplex PCR, and TCRdb holds only the in-frame ones, with some missing. The data contain approximately 170,000 clones, approximately 9% of them seen just once; the ten biggest clones take up over 2%. In its sample, this clone was seen a few times. Its antigen is as yet unknown.

The sequence was collected from a woman aged 18-35 years in good health. The source material was central memory CD4+ T cells from blood. This sequence joins TRBV2 and TRBJ1-1; no clear D gene. Here the CDR3 DNA reads TGTGCCAGCACCCAGGCAAGAGTGAACACTGAAGCTTTCTTT. This codes for CASTQARVNTEAFF.